The subject of this entry is one T cell receptor (beta chain). Its matching antigen is unknown. Germline V CDR1 and CDR2: DFQATT, SNEGSKA (reference sequence). The CDR3 contains 14 residues. V was pared by 0 bases and J by 8 bases, with 16 bases between. This specimen belongs to a study of blood T cells in healthy people across ages. Study details: Template switching picked up about one barcoded beta molecule for each two T cells. The study, taken as a whole, reports: Donor CMV status, an unknown factor, possibly confounded changes in expanded clonotypes. PBMCs went unsorted, and a conclusive naive versus antigen-experienced comparison was therefore prevented.

A second PCR of 7 to 11 cycles used a sample-barcoded 5' primer and a J-beta primer mix. Each cDNA molecule carried a tag from a template-switch adaptor that contained 12 random nucleotides. TCRdb re-called the 5' RACE reads through MiXCR, storing one row per CDR3 protein. Among a few hundred thousand distinct CDR3 sequences listed, 25% to 30% were seen once. The genes are TRBV20-1 and TRBJ2-5, with a tentative D call TRBD2 (6 bases). The specimen was blood. The TCR was taken from a woman between 70 and 85 years old in good health. This CDR3 reads CSARDGSGIETQYF. CDR3 coding DNA: TGCAGTGCTAGAGATGGTAGCGGAATCGAAACCCAGTACTTC.